This T cell receptor (beta chain) appears in the sequencing data of a study of T cells after yellow fever vaccination. Study findings and constraints: Peak timing came faster in the weaker secondary response, day 5 versus 15. Among primary-vaccination clones, most reappeared after the booster, at around 97% for CD4 and 85% to 90% for CD8. Some clonotypes, a small share, were shared between CD4 and CD8 compartments.

This clonotype was found many times. Its specificity is not known. CDR3 length: 15 amino acids. Deletions cut 2 bases from V and 1 base from J, with 11 bases between. Germline assignment: CDR1 SGHAT and CDR2 FQNNGV. TCRdb analysed the 5' RACE reads with MiXCR anew, one entry per CDR3 protein. Among 250,000 to 400,000 distinct CDR3 sequences listed, over 3.5% were seen once. The sequencing used PBMCs, collected 15 days after the yellow fever booster vaccination. The chain uses TRBV11-2 and TRBJ2-5, with D possibly being TRBD1 or TRBD2 (5 bases each). The receptor comes from a man between 18 and 29 years old who received the YFV17D yellow fever vaccine. The CDR3 reads CASSLFPGPQETQYF. The CDR3 DNA reads as TGTGCCAGCAGCTTATTTCCGGGACCCCAAGAGACCCAGTACTTC.